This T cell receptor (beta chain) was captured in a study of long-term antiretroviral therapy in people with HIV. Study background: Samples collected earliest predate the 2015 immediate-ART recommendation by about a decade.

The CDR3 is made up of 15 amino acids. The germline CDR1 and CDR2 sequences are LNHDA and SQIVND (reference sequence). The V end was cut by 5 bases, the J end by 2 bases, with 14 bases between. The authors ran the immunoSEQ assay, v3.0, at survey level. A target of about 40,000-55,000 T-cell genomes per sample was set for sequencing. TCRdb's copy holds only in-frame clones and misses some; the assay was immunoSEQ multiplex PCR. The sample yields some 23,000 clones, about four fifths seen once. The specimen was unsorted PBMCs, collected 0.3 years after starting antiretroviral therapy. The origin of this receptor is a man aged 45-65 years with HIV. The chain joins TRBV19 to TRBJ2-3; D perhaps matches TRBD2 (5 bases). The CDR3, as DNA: TGTGCCAGTAGTCCACGGACTGGGTTCACAGATACGCAGTATTTT. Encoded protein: CASSPRTGFTDTQYF.